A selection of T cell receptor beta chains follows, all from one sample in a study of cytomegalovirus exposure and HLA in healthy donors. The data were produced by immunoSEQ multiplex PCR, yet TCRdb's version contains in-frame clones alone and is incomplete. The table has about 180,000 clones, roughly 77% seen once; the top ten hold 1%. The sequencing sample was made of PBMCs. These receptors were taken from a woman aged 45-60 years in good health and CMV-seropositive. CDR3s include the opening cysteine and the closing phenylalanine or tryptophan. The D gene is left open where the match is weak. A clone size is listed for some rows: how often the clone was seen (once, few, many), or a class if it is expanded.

CDR3aa: CASSPRGISSNEQFF; CDR3nt: TGTGCCAGCAGCCCCCGCGGAATAAGCTCCAATGAGCAGTTCTTC; j_gene: TRBJ2-1; d_gene: NA; abundance: once; v_gene: TRBV5-4
CDR3aa: CASSLAIRGGGDTQYF; CDR3nt: TGCGCCAGCAGCTTGGCCATAAGAGGTGGTGGAGATACGCAGTATTTT; j_gene: TRBJ2-3; d_gene: NA; abundance: NA; v_gene: TRBV5-1
CDR3aa: CASQLTQGTGANVLTF; CDR3nt: TGTGCCAGCCAGCTCACACAGGGTACTGGGGCCAACGTCCTGACTTTC; j_gene: TRBJ2-6; d_gene: NA; abundance: NA; v_gene: TRBV2
CDR3aa: CASSPKTGGTEAFF; CDR3nt: TGTGCCAGCAGCCCCAAAACGGGGGGCACTGAAGCTTTCTTT; j_gene: TRBJ1-1; d_gene: NA; abundance: NA; v_gene: TRBV9
CDR3aa: CASSLRGYGYTF; CDR3nt: TGTGCCAGCAGCTTGCGAGGGTATGGCTACACCTTC; j_gene: TRBJ1-2; d_gene: NA; abundance: NA; v_gene: TRBV5-6
CDR3aa: CASSSLGTGNYEQYF; CDR3nt: TGTGCCAGCAGTTCCCTGGGGACAGGGAACTACGAGCAGTACTTC; j_gene: TRBJ2-7; d_gene: TRBD1; abundance: once; v_gene: TRBV27
CDR3aa: CASSEAHRDYGYTF; CDR3nt: TGTGCCAGCAGTGAAGCTCACAGGGACTATGGCTACACCTTC; j_gene: TRBJ1-2; d_gene: NA; abundance: once; v_gene: TRBV6-1
CDR3aa: CASSQGGIGRGEKLFF; CDR3nt: TGCGCCAGCAGCCAAGGAGGGATCGGGCGGGGAGAAAAACTGTTTTTT; j_gene: TRBJ1-4; d_gene: NA; abundance: few; v_gene: TRBV4-3
CDR3aa: CASSQDGVKETQYF; CDR3nt: TGCGCCAGCAGCCAAGACGGAGTAAAAGAGACCCAGTACTTC; j_gene: TRBJ2-5; d_gene: NA; abundance: NA; v_gene: TRBV4-1
CDR3aa: CASSRRGTTGVSYEQYF; CDR3nt: TGTGCCAGCAGTCGACGGGGAACAACAGGGGTATCGTACGAGCAGTACTTC; j_gene: TRBJ2-7; d_gene: TRBD1; abundance: NA; v_gene: TRBV27
CDR3aa: CASSTRGEGGEKLFF; CDR3nt: TGTGCCAGCTCAACTAGGGGGGAGGGAGGCGAAAAACTGTTTTTT; j_gene: TRBJ1-4; d_gene: NA; abundance: NA; v_gene: TRBV28
CDR3aa: CASSLGLAGVRETQYF; CDR3nt: TGTGCCAGCAGCTTGGGGCTAGCGGGAGTTCGGGAGACCCAGTACTTC; j_gene: TRBJ2-5; d_gene: TRBD2; abundance: NA; v_gene: TRBV5-4
CDR3aa: CASSGQPLGYTF; CDR3nt: TGTGCCAGCAGTGGACAGCCCCTCGGCTACACCTTC; j_gene: TRBJ1-2; d_gene: NA; abundance: once; v_gene: TRBV28
CDR3aa: CASSFLGVGFSESYGQYF; CDR3nt: TGTGCCAGCAGCTTTCTAGGGGTCGGCTTTTCAGAATCCTACGGGCAGTACTTC; j_gene: TRBJ2-7; d_gene: NA; abundance: NA; v_gene: TRBV5-8
CDR3aa: CASSPPGFPYEQYF; CDR3nt: TGTGCCAGCTCACCCCCGGGTTTCCCCTACGAGCAGTACTTC; j_gene: TRBJ2-7; d_gene: NA; abundance: NA; v_gene: TRBV18
CDR3aa: CASNSGTGEGYTF; CDR3nt: TGTGCCAGCAACTCCGGGACAGGGGAGGGCTACACCTTC; j_gene: TRBJ1-2; d_gene: TRBD1; abundance: NA; v_gene: TRBV7-2
CDR3aa: CASSGVAGGRYYEQYF; CDR3nt: TGTGCCAGCAGTGGGGTAGCGGGAGGACGCTATTACGAGCAGTACTTC; j_gene: TRBJ2-7; d_gene: TRBD2; abundance: NA; v_gene: TRBV25-1
CDR3aa: CASSLRYGTDTQYF; CDR3nt: TGTGCCAGCAGTTTGAGGTATGGCACAGATACGCAGTATTTT; j_gene: TRBJ2-3; d_gene: NA; abundance: once; v_gene: TRBV28
CDR3aa: CSAGDRYGYTF; CDR3nt: TGCAGTGCCGGAGACCGCTATGGCTACACCTTC; j_gene: TRBJ1-2; d_gene: NA; abundance: NA; v_gene: TRBV20-1
CDR3aa: CASSAGQGAVAFF; CDR3nt: TGTGCCAGCAGCGCAGGACAGGGGGCAGTCGCTTTCTTT; j_gene: TRBJ1-1; d_gene: TRBD1; abundance: NA; v_gene: TRBV9
CDR3aa: CSSSSPLFSGNTIYF; CDR3nt: TGTTCCAGCAGCTCCCCGTTATTCTCTGGAAACACCATATATTTT; j_gene: TRBJ1-3; d_gene: NA; abundance: NA; v_gene: TRBV7-9
CDR3aa: CASSTGQKETQYF; CDR3nt: TGTGCTAGCAGTACGGGACAGAAAGAGACCCAGTACTTC; j_gene: TRBJ2-5; d_gene: TRBD1; abundance: NA; v_gene: TRBV7-7
CDR3aa: CASSFGDTDTQYF; CDR3nt: TGTGCCAGCAGTTTCGGGGACACAGATACGCAGTATTTT; j_gene: TRBJ2-3; d_gene: NA; abundance: NA; v_gene: TRBV27
CDR3aa: CAWSVDRSSYNSPLHF; CDR3nt: TGTGCCTGGAGTGTTGACCGGAGCTCCTATAATTCACCCCTCCACTTT; j_gene: TRBJ1-6; d_gene: NA; abundance: few; v_gene: TRBV30
CDR3aa: CASSEEFAAYQPQHF; CDR3nt: TGTGCCAGCAGTGAGGAGTTTGCGGCCTATCAGCCCCAGCATTTT; j_gene: TRBJ1-5; d_gene: NA; abundance: NA; v_gene: TRBV2
CDR3aa: CASSLRVSGNTIYF; CDR3nt: TGTGCCAGCAGCCTACGGGTCTCTGGAAACACCATATATTTT; j_gene: TRBJ1-3; d_gene: NA; abundance: NA; v_gene: TRBV7-2
CDR3aa: CASSFDGVSTDTQYF; CDR3nt: TGTGCCAGCAGCTTTGACGGGGTTAGCACAGATACGCAGTATTTT; j_gene: TRBJ2-3; d_gene: NA; abundance: few; v_gene: TRBV7-3
CDR3aa: CASSTTSGTGYNQPQHF; CDR3nt: TGTGCCAGTAGTACCACCTCCGGGACAGGCTACAATCAGCCCCAGCATTTT; j_gene: TRBJ1-5; d_gene: TRBD1; abundance: NA; v_gene: TRBV19